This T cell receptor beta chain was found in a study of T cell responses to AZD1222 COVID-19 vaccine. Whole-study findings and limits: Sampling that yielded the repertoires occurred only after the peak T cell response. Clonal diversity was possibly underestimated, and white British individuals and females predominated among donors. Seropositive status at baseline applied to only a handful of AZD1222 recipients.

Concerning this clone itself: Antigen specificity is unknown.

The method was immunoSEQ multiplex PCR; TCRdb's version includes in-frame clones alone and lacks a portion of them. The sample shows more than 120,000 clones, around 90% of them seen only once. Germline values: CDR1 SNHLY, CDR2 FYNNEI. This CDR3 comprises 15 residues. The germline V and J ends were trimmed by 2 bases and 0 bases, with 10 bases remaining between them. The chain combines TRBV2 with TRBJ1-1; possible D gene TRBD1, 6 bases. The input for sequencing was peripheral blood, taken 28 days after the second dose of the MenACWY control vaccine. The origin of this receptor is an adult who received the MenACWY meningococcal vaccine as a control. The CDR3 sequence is CASSEMGAMNTEAFF. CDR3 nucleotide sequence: TGTGCCAGCAGTGAAATGGGGGCTATGAACACTGAAGCTTTCTTT. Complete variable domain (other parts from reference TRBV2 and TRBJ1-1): EPEVTQTPSHQVTQMGQEVILRCVPISNHLYFYWYRQILGQKVEFLVSFYNNEISEKSEIFDDQFSVERPDGSNFTLKIRSTKLEDSAMYFCASSEMGAMNTEAFFGQGTRLTVV.